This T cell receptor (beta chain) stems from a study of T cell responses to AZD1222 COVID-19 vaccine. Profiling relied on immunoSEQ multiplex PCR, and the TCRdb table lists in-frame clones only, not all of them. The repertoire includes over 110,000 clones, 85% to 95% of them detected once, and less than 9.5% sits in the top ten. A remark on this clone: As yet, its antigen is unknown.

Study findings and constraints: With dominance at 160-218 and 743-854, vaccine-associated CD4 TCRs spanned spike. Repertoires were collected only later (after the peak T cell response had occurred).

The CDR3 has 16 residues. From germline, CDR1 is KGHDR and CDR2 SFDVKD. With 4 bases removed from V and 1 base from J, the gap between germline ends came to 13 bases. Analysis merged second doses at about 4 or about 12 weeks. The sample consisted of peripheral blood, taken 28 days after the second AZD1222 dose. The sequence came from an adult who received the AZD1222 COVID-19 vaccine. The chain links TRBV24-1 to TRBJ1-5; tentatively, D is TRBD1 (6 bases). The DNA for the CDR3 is TGTGCCACCAGTGACCCTCAGGGGACAAGCAATCAGCCCCAGCATTTT. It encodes CATSDPQGTSNQPQHF.